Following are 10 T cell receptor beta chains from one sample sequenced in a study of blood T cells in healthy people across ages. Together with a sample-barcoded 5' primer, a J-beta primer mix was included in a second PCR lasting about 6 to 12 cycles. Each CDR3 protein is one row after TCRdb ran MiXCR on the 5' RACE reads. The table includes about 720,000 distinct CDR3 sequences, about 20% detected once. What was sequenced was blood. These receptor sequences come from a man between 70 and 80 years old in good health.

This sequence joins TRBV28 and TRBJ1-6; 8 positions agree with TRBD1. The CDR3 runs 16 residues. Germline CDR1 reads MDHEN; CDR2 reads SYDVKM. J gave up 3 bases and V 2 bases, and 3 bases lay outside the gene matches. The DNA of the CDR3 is TGTGCCAGCAGTTTACGGGACAGGCTCTATAATTCACCCCTCCACTTT. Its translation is CASSLRDRLYNSPLHF.

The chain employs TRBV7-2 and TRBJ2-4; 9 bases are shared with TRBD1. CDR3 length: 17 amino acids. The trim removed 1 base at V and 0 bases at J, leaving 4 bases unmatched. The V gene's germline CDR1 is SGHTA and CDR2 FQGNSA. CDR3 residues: CASSLVSTGGAKNIQYF. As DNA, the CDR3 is TGTGCCAGCAGCTTAGTCTCGACAGGGGGAGCCAAAAACATTCAGTACTTC.

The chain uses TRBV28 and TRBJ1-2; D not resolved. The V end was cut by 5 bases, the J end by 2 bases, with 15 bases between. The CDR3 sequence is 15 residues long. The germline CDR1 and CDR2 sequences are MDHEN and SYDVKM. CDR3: CASSTTSTGNYGYTF. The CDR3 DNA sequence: TGTGCCAGCAGTACGACCTCAACGGGAAACTATGGCTACACCTTC.

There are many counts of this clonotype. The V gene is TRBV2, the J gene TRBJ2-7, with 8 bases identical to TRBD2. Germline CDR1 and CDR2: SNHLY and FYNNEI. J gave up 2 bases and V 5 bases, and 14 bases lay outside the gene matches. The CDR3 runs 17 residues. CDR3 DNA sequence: TGTGCCAGCAGTCCAAGCCTACTAGCGGACTTCCCCTACGAGCAGTACGTC. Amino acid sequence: CASSPSLLADFPYEQYV.

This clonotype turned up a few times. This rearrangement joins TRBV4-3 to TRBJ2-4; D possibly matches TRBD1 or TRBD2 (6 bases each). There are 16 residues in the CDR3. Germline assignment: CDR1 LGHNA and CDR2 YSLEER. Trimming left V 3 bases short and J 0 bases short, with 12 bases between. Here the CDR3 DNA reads TGCGCCAGCAGCCAGGGCGGGACACCAGCCAAAAACATTCAGTACTTC. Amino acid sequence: CASSQGGTPAKNIQYF.

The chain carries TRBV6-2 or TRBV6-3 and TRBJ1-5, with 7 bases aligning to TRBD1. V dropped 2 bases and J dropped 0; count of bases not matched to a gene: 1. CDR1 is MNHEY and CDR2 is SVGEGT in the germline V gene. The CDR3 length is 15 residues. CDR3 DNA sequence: TGTGCCAGCAGTTACGGGACAGTTAGCAATCAGCCCCAGCATTTT. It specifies CASSYGTVSNQPQHF.

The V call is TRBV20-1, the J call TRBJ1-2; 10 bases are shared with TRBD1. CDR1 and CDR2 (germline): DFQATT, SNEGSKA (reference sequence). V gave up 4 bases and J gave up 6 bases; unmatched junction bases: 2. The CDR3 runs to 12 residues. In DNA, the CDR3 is TGCAGTGCTATGGACAGGGGGGATGGCTACACCTTC. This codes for CSAMDRGDGYTF.

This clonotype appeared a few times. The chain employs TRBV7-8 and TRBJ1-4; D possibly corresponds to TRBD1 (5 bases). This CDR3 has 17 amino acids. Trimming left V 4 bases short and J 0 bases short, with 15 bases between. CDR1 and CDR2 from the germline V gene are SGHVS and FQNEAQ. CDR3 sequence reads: CASSSTGPPTTNEKLFF. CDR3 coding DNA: TGTGCCAGCAGCTCAACAGGTCCCCCTACAACTAATGAAAAACTGTTTTTT.

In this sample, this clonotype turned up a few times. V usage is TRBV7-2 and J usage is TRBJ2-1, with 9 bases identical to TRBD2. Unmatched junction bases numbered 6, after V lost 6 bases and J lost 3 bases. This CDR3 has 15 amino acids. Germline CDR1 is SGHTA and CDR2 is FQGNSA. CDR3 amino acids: CASRNGTSLYNEQFF. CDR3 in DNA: TGTGCCAGCAGGAATGGGACTAGCCTCTACAATGAGCAGTTCTTC.

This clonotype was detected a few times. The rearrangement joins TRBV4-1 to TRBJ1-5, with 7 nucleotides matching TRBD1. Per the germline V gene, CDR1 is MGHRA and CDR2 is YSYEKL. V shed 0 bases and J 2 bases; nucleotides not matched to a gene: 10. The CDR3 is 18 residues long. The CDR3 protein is CASSQDPQGTGGNQPQHF. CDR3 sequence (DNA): TGCGCCAGCAGCCAAGATCCCCAGGGAACAGGGGGCAATCAGCCCCAGCATTTT.